Only a few counts were recorded for the clone carrying this T cell receptor beta chain. TCRdb processed the 5' RACE reads anew with MiXCR; each CDR3 protein has one entry. The sample shows roughly 1,500,000 distinct CDR3 sequences, under 35% of them seen only once. The record originates from a study of identical twins. The source of this sequence is a newborn girl in good health. Sequenced material: cord blood.

The CDR3 spells CASSLQVGANVLTF. The CDR3 DNA reads TGTGCCAGCAGTTTACAGGTTGGGGCCAACGTCCTGACTTTC. The V gene is TRBV27, the J gene TRBJ2-6; D not certain. Germline loops: CDR1 MNHEY, CDR2 SMNVEV (reference sequence). This CDR3 has 14 amino acids. Trimming cost V 2 bases and J 3 bases, with 5 bases left between them.